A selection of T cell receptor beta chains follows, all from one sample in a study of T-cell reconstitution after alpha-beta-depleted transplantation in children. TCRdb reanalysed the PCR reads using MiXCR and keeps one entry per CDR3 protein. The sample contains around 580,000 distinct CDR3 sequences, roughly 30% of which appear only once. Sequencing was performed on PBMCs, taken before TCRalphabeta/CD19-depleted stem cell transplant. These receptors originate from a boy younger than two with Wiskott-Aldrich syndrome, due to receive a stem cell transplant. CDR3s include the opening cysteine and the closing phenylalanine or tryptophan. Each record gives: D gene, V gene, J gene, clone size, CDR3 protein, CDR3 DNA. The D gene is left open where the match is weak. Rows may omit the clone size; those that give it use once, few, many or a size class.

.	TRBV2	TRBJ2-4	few	CASRVGVGQNIQYF	TGTGCCAGCAGGGTAGGGGTTGGACAAAACATTCAGTACTTC
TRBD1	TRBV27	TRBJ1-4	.	CASSLSWDRVEKLFF	TGTGCCAGCAGTTTATCCTGGGACAGGGTGGAAAAACTGTTTTTT
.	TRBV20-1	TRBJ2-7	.	CSASGRKGNYEQYF	TGCAGTGCTAGCGGGAGAAAAGGAAACTACGAGCAGTACTTC
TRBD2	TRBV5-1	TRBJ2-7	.	CASSEAGGPLYEQYF	TGCGCCAGCAGCGAGGCGGGAGGGCCCTTGTACGAGCAGTACTTC
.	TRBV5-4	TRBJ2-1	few	CASSLEGLGNEQFF	TGTGCCAGCAGCTTGGAAGGGTTGGGAAATGAGCAGTTCTTC
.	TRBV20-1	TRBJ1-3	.	CSATPETSGNTIYF	TGCAGTGCTACGCCGGAAACCTCTGGAAACACCATATATTTT
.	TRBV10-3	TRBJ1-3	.	CAIGRMSGNTIYF	TGTGCCATCGGGCGTATGAGTGGAAACACCATATATTTT
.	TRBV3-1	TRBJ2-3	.	CASSRFRGERDTQYF	TGTGCCAGCAGTCGTTTTAGGGGAGAACGAGATACGCAGTATTTT
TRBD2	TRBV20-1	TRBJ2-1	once	CSARVGSGLSYNEQFF	TGCAGTGCTAGAGTTGGTAGCGGGCTCTCCTACAATGAGCAGTTCTTC
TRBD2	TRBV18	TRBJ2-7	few	CASSPISGSFHEQYF	TGTGCCAGCTCACCAATAAGCGGGAGTTTCCACGAGCAGTACTTC